This T cell receptor (beta chain) is from a study of spatial heterogeneity in lung cancer (dated by TCRdb to between 2017 and 2020). Regarding the research as a whole: Donors were 72 patients with early-stage, untreated non-small cell lung cancer from the lung TRACERx cohort. Both alpha and beta chains were TCR-sequenced in roughly 200 tumor regions, approximately 67 matched nontumor lung samples and roughly 50 PBMC samples obtained at surgery. Nonsynonymous mutation counts, determined by whole-exome sequencing of tumor tissue, were related to features of the TCR repertoire. Beta-chain transcripts were consistently detected in greater numbers than alpha-chain transcripts, which likely reflected higher beta-chain transcript abundance. Follow-up PBMC samples were sequenced whenever available, with the median time to follow-up being about 2 years after resection. TCR alpha and beta repertoires were quantitatively compared across multiple tumor regions, matched nontumor lung and blood in non-small cell lung cancer. In the raw uncorrected reads, each unique combination of TCR and UMI appeared more than ten times on average. General findings and caveats noted by the study authors: Confirming at a functional level the hypothesis that regional TCRs recognize regional mutations was considered to require additional single-cell paired TCR alpha and beta sequencing. Comparisons of baseline and follow-up blood repertoires included only about 15 patients. Ubiquitous expanded tumor TCRs were found in blood more often at tumor resection than at routine follow-up.

V ends up 5 bases short and J 4 bases short, with an unmatched junction base count of 14. CDR1 SGHVS and CDR2 FQNEAQ are derived from the germline V gene. From cysteine to phenylalanine, the CDR3 is 17 amino acids long. This entry keeps only the CDR3 DNA: 51 bases, framed from base 1. This clonotype was counted only a few times. Its antigen specificity is not known. The record has no base qualities; no much larger clone is one base away. The library was obtained by 5' RACE. The listed sequencing device is NextSeq 500. In the TCR library protocol, a unique molecular identifier was attached to each TCR cDNA molecule so that PCR and sequencing errors could be corrected. Per the original workflow: TCR identification, UMI-based error correction and CDR3 extraction were performed with Decombinator tools. TCRs above a frequency of 2 per 1,000, corresponding to the top 1% of the tumor frequency distribution, were defined as expanded. Renyi diversity was calculated using the R vegan package after each repertoire was subsampled 100 times to 5,000 TCRs. CDR3 similarity networks were constructed using string-kernel similarity of amino acid triplets, with links drawn between CDR3s whose pairwise similarity was above 0.82. TCRdb reprocessing: public reads trimmed at Q25 with fastp, clones called with MiXCR, in-frame beta chains kept. Rows with one shared CDR3 protein collapse into an entry with the most common genes and DNA. These V and J calls originate from TCRdb's pipeline instead of the authors' own analysis. The sample table records about 25,000 distinct CDR3 sequences; around 5.9% of these occur just once. The top ten constitute under 25% of the sample.

Explained via the paper, the time point label denotes: blood at routine non-recurrence follow-up after resection. Without any cell sorting, TCR sequencing was performed on whole RNA extracted either from tumor and nontumor lung tissue or from cryopreserved PBMC samples. Only patients with enough RNA available from two or more tumor regions were chosen for TCR sequencing. The chain uses TRBV7-8 and TRBJ1-5; 7 middle bases align to TRBD1. This TCR was recovered from a male donor with early-stage non-small cell lung cancer. The material sequenced was PBMCs, taken at follow-up. CDR3 loop: CASSLNDRAPFNQPQHF. The DNA sequence is given as TGTGCCAGCAGCCTAAATGACAGGGCTCCCTTTAATCAGCCCCAGCATTTT.